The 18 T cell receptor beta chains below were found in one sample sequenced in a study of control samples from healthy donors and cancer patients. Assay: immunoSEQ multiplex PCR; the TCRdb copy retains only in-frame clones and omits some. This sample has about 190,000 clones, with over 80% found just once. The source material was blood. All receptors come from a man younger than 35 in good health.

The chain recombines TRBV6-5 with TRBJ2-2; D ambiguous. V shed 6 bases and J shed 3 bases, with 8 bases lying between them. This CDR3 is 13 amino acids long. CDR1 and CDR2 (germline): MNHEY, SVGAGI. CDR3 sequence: CASSPPYTGELFF. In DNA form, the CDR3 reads TGTGCCAGCAGCCCCCCCTACACCGGGGAGCTGTTTTTT.

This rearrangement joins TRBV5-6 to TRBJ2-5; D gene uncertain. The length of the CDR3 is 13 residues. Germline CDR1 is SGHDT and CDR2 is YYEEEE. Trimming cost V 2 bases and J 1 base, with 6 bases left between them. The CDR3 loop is CASSLSSQETQYF. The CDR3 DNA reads TGTGCCAGCAGCTTATCCTCCCAAGAGACCCAGTACTTC.

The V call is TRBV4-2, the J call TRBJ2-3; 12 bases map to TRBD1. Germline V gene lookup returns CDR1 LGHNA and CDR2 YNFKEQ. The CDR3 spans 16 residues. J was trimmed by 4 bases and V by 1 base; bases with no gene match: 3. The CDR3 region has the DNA TGTGCCAGCAGCCAAGGGGACAGGGGGCGCTCAGATACGCAGTATTTT. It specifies CASSQGDRGRSDTQYF.

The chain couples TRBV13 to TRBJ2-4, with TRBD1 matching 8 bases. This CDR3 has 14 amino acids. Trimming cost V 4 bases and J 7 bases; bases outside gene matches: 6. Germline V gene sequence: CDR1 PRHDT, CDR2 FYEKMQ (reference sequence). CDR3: CASSSGQGGNIQYF. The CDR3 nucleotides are TGTGCCAGCAGCTCCGGACAGGGCGGGAACATTCAGTACTTC.

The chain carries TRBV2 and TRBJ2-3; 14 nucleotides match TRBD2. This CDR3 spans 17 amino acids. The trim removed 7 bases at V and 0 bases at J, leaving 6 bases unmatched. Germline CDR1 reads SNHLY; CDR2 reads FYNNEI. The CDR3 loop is CASTGLAGGLSTDTQYF. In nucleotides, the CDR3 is TGTGCCAGCACCGGACTAGCGGGGGGTCTTAGCACAGATACGCAGTATTTT.

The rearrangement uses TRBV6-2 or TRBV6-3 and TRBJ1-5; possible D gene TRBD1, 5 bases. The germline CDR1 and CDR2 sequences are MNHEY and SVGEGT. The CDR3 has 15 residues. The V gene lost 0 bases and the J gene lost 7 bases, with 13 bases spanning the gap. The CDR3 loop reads CASSYSRGFGQPQHF. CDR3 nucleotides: TGTGCCAGCAGTTACTCACGGGGGTTCGGGCAGCCCCAGCATTTT.

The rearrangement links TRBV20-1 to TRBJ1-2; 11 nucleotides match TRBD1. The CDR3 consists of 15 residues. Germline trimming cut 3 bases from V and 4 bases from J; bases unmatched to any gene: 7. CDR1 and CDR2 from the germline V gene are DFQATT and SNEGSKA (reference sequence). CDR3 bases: TGCAGTGCTAGTATTAGGGACAGGGGGGCCTATGGCTACACCTTC. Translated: CSASIRDRGAYGYTF.

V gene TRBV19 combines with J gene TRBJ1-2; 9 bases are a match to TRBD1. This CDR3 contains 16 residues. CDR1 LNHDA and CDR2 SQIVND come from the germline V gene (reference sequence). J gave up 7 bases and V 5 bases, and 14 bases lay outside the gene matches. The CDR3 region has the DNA TGTGCCAGTAGTCCGACCGGGACAGGGAATCGACGTGGCTACACCTTC. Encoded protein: CASSPTGTGNRRGYTF.

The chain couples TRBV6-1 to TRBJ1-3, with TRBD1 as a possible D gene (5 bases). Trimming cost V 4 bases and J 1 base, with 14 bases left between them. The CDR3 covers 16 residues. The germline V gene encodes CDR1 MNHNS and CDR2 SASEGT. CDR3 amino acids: CASSGRQFPSGNTIYF. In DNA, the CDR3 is TGTGCCAGCAGTGGCCGACAGTTTCCTTCTGGAAACACCATATATTTT.

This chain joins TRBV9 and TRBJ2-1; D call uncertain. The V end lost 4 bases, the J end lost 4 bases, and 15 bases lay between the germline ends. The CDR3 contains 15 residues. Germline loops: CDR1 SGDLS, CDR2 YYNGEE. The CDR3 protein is CASSPRNNQYNEQFF. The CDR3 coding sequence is TGTGCCAGCAGCCCCCGTAACAACCAGTACAATGAGCAGTTCTTC. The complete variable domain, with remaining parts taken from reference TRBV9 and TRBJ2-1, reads DSGVTQTPKHLITATGQRVTLRCSPRSGDLSVYWYQQSLDQGLQFLIQYYNGEERAKGNILERFSAQQFPDLHSELNLSSLELGDSALYFCASSPRNNQYNEQFFGPGTRLTVL.

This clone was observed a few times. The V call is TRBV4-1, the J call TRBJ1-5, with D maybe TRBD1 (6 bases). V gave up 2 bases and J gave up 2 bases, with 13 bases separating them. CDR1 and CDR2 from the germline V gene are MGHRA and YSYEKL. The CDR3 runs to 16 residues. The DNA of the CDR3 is TGCGCCAGCAGCCAATTTTTTTCAGGGGGCAATCAGCCCCAGCATTTT. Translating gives CASSQFFSGGNQPQHF.

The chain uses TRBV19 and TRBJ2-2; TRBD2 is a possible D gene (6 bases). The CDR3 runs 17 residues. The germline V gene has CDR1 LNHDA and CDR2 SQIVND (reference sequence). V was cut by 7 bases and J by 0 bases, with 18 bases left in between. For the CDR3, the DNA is TGTGCCAGTAACCACCCTGGGACTCCTACGAACACCGGGGAGCTGTTTTTT. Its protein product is CASNHPGTPTNTGELFF.

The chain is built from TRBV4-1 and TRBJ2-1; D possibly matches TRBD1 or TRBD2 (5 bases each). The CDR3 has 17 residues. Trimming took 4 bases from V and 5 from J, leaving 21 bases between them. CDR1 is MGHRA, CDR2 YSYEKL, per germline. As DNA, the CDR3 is TGCGCCAGCAGCCCCAAATTATCGGGGCTGGGGAACAATGAGCAGTTCTTC. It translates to CASSPKLSGLGNNEQFF.

The CDR3 protein is CASSFNYNEQFF. The CDR3 nucleotides read TGTGCCAGCAGCTTCAACTACAATGAGCAGTTCTTC. V is TRBV5-4 and J is TRBJ2-1; D gene unclear. The V end lost 2 bases, the J end lost 3 bases, and 3 bases lay between the germline ends. The CDR3 spans 12 residues. Per the germline V gene, CDR1 is SGHNT and CDR2 is YYREEE (reference sequence).

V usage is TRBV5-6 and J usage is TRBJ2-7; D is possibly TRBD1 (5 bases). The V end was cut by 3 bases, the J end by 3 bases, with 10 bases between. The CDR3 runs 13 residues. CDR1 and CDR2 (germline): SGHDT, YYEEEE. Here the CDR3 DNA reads TGTGCCAGCAGCTGGGCTCAGGGCTACGAGCAGTACTTC. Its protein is CASSWAQGYEQYF.

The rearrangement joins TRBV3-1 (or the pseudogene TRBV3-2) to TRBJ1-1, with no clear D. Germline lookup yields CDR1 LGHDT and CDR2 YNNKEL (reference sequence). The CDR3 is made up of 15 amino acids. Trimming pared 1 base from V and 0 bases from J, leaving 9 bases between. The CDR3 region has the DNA TGTGCCAGCAGCCAAGTATCAGGAGTGAACACTGAAGCTTTCTTT. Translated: CASSQVSGVNTEAFF.

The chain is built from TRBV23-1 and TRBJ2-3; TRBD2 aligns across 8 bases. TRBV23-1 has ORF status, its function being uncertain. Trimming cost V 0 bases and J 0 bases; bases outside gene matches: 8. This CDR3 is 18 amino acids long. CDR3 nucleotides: TGCGCCAGCAGTCAATCTCGGGGGGGACGATCTAGCACAGATACGCAGTATTTT. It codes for CASSQSRGGRSSTDTQYF.

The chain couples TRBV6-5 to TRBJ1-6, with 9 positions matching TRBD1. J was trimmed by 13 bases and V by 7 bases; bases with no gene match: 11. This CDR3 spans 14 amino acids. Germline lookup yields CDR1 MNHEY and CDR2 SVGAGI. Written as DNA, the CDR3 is TGTGCCAGCAACACAGGGGGCGGTACTTCGCCCCTCCACTTT. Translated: CASNTGGGTSPLHF.